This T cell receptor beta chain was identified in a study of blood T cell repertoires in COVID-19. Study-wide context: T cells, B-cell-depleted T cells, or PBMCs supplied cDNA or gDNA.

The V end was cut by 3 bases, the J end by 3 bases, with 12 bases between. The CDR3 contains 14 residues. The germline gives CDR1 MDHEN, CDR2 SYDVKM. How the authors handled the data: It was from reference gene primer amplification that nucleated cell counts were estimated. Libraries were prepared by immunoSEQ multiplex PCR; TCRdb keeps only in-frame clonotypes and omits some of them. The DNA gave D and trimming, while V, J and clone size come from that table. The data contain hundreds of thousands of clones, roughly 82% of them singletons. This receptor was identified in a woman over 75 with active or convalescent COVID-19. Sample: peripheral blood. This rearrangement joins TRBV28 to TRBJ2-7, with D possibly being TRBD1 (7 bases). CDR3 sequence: CASSFRQGGYEQYF. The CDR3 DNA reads TGTGCCAGCAGTTTCCGACAGGGAGGCTACGAGCAGTACTTC.